This T cell receptor (beta chain) was captured in a study of long-term antiretroviral therapy in people with HIV. Regarding this clone: Its matching antigen is unknown.

Germline CDR1 and CDR2: SGHVS and FQNEAQ. The V and J ends lost 5 bases and 1 base respectively, with 9 bases between them. The CDR3 runs to 15 residues. Every participant gave one or more pre-ART and two or more post-ART PBMC samples. Notes on the study in general: Blood in the study was drawn between the mid-2000s and the late 2010s, possibly under older ART regimens, which may be less effective than current ones. Pre-ART expanded clones dominated the repertoire at every time point.

Survey-level immunoSEQ v3.0 assays were run. TCRdb's copy holds only in-frame clones and misses some; the assay was immunoSEQ multiplex PCR. In the table there are approximately 33,000 clones, 70% to 90% of which are singletons. The V and J genes are TRBV7-8 and TRBJ2-6; tentative D call: TRBD1 (5 bases). The clonotype was recovered from a man between 18 and 35 years old with HIV. The material was unsorted PBMCs, obtained 0.8 years before starting antiretroviral therapy. CDR3 nucleotides: TGTGCCAGCAGCGGACATTTTTCTGGGGCCAACGTCCTGACTTTC. Translated: CASSGHFSGANVLTF.